Here is one T cell receptor (beta chain) with its context. Its antigen remains unknown. This sample is part of a study of cytomegalovirus exposure and HLA in healthy donors. 60 Vbeta and 13 Jbeta primers were used in PCR. The table came from immunoSEQ multiplex PCR; TCRdb's copy has only in-frame clones and leaves some out. The sample shows around 150,000 clones, about 80% of them seen only once. The CDR3 runs to 16 residues. CDR1 SGHTA and CDR2 FQGNSA come from the germline V gene. V shed 0 bases and J shed 0 bases, with 8 bases lying between them. Whole-study results and caveats: There were reportedly fewer N-insertions in an Asian-associated ancestry cluster than the roughly 610-donor mean, in a later analysis.

This chain joins TRBV7-2 and TRBJ2-2; D gene ambiguous. This receptor was identified in a man aged 25 to 45 in good health and CMV-seropositive. The sequenced sample consisted of PBMCs. CDR3 in DNA: TGTGCCAGCAGCTTAGCGCTAACAGCGAACACCGGGGAGCTGTTTTTT. This gives the protein CASSLALTANTGELFF.